These 8 T cell receptor beta chains were sequenced from one sample in a study of blood T cell repertoires in COVID-19. Some clones are missing from TCRdb's copy, which holds only in-frame ones; the method was immunoSEQ multiplex PCR. The table includes 150,000 or so clones, about three quarters detected once. Source material: peripheral blood. All receptors derive from an elderly man with acute or convalescent COVID-19.

V is TRBV27 and J is TRBJ2-5; 13 nucleotides match TRBD2. Trimming cost V 6 bases and J 6 bases; bases outside gene matches: 10. The CDR3 has 16 residues. Per germline, CDR1 MNHEY and CDR2 SMNVEV (reference sequence). CDR3 sequence: CASSFTSGGARKTQYF. The CDR3 coding sequence is TGTGCCAGCAGCTTTACTAGCGGGGGGGCCAGGAAGACCCAGTACTTC.

The rearrangement links TRBV19 to TRBJ1-3, with D unclear. The CDR3 totals 15 residues. CDR1 LNHDA and CDR2 SQIVND come from the germline V gene (reference sequence). The V end was cut by 3 bases, the J end by 3 bases, with 12 bases between. This CDR3 reads CASSIDDTSGNTIYF. The CDR3 DNA sequence: TGTGCCAGTAGTATCGACGACACTAGTGGAAACACCATATATTTT.

This chain links TRBV6-2 or TRBV6-3 with TRBJ2-5; possible D gene TRBD1, 5 bases. The CDR3 runs 16 residues. Trimming stripped 2 bases from V and 0 bases from J, with 13 bases between. Germline loops: CDR1 MNHEY, CDR2 SVGEGT. The CDR3 spells CASSYLGYRYQETQYF. For the CDR3, the DNA is TGTGCCAGCAGTTACCTTGGGTACAGGTACCAAGAGACCCAGTACTTC.

The rearrangement joins TRBV9 to TRBJ2-1; 11 bases are shared with TRBD2. With 2 bases clipped from V and 6 bases from J, the junction kept 4 bases outside the gene matches. The CDR3 sequence is 15 residues long. CDR1 and CDR2 (germline): SGDLS, YYNGEE. The CDR3 reads CASSVPLAGGNEQFF. DNA for the CDR3: TGTGCCAGCAGCGTTCCTCTAGCGGGGGGCAATGAGCAGTTCTTC.

The rearrangement joins TRBV28 to TRBJ1-4; D possibly corresponds to TRBD1 (5 bases). Per germline, CDR1 MDHEN and CDR2 SYDVKM. The CDR3 is 14 amino acids. V was trimmed by 6 bases and J by 0 bases, leaving 8 bases between them. This CDR3 reads CASRGPTTNEKLFF. CDR3 coding DNA: TGTGCCAGCAGGGGGCCCACAACTAATGAAAAACTGTTTTTT.

This clone was counted between two and nine times. The rearrangement joins TRBV10-3 to TRBJ2-2; D possibly corresponds to TRBD2 (6 bases). This CDR3 region has 15 residues. Trimming pared 5 bases from V and 4 bases from J, leaving 14 bases between. Germline CDR1 and CDR2: ENHRY and SYGVKD. Written as DNA, the CDR3 is TGTGCCATCAGTCCTACGACTAGACGCACCGGGGAGCTGTTTTTT. The encoded protein is CAISPTTRRTGELFF.

This chain connects TRBV5-4 to TRBJ2-3, with D uncertain. Looked up from germline, CDR1 is SGHNT and CDR2 is YYREEE (reference sequence). The CDR3 spans 15 residues. The V gene lost 4 bases and the J gene lost 4 bases, with 16 bases spanning the gap. CDR3: CASSLGIPSADTQYF. CDR3 DNA sequence: TGTGCCAGCAGCCTAGGAATCCCCAGCGCAGATACGCAGTATTTT.

CDR3 in DNA: TGTGCCAGCAGTCCCCCCGGGACAGGGACTGAAGCTTTCTTT. It specifies CASSPPGTGTEAFF. V usage is TRBV6-5 and J usage is TRBJ1-1, with 9 bases lining up with TRBD1. Germline loops: CDR1 MNHEY, CDR2 SVGAGI. The junction had 6 bases not matched to a gene; V was cut back by 5 bases and J by 5 bases. CDR3 size: 14 residues.